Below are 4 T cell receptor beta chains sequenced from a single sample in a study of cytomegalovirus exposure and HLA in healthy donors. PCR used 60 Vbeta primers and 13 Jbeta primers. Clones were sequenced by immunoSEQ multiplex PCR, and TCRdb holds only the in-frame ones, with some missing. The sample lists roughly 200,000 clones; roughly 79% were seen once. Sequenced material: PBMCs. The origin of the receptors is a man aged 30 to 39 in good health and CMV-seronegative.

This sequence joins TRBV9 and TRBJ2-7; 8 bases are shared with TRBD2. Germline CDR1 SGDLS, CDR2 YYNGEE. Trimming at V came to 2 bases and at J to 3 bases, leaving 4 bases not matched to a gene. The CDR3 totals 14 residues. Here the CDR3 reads CASSVRSGSYEQYF. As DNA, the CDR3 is TGTGCCAGCAGCGTCCGAAGCGGGAGCTACGAGCAGTACTTC.

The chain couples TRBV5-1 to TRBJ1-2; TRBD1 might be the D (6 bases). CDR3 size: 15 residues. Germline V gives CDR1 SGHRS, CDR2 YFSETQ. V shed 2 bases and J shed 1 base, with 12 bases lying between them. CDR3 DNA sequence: TGCGCCAGCAGCTTCTCGCAGGGGATTAACTATGGCTACACCTTC. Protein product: CASSFSQGINYGYTF.

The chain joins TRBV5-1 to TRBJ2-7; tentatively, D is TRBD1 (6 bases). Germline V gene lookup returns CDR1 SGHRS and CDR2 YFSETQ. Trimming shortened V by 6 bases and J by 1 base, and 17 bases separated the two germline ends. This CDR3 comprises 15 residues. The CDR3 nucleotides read TGCGCCAGCAAAGGGGGAGTAGGGGCTTCCTACGAGCAGTACTTC. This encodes CASKGGVGASYEQYF. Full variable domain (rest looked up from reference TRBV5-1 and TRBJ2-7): KAGVTQTPRYLIKTRGQQVTLSCSPISGHRSVSWYQQTPGQGLQFLFEYFSETQRNKGNFPGRFSGRQFSNSRSEMNVSTLELGDSALYLCASKGGVGASYEQYFGPGTRLTVT.

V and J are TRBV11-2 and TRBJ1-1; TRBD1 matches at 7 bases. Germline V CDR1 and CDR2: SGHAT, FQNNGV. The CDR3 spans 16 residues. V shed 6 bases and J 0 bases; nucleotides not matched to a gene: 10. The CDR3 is CASSWDRPPLNTEAFF. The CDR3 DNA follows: TGTGCCAGCAGTTGGGACAGACCTCCTCTGAACACTGAAGCTTTCTTT.